Listed below are T cell receptor beta chains from one sample, sequenced in a study of blood T cells in healthy people across ages. TCRdb redid the calling of the 5' RACE reads with MiXCR, one entry per CDR3 protein. The sample carries approximately 700,000 distinct CDR3 sequences, roughly 32% recorded once. Specimen: blood. These receptors all stem from a woman of 80 years or more in good health. Both conserved end residues are part of each CDR3. A row's size may be missing; if present it is once, few, many or a size class.

v_call,j_call,clone_size,cdr3_aa
TRBV7-2,TRBJ2-4,many,CASSSRLAGGNIQYF
TRBV5-6,TRBJ1-5,few,CASSLRGQGLGQPQHF
TRBV11-2,TRBJ1-2,.,CASNLDRVNYGYTF
TRBV6-1,TRBJ2-7,many,CASIRRNTRDEQYF
TRBV28,TRBJ2-5,many,CASGELGLQETQYF
TRBV7-2,TRBJ2-5,.,CASSVTGPQETQYF
TRBV29-1,TRBJ1-1,.,CSVRLYNTEAFF
TRBV12-3/TRBV12-4,TRBJ1-5,few,CASSTEQPQHF
TRBV6-6,TRBJ2-7,many,CASRTGTETYEQYF
TRBV20-1,TRBJ1-5,many,CSARETVADLSPQHF
TRBV9,TRBJ2-3,many,CASAPRDRGTDTQYF